This TCR beta chain is from a study of T-cell memory formation after mild COVID-19. CDR3 length: 16 residues. CDR1 and CDR2 from the germline V gene are SGHTA and FQGNSA. Trimming cost V 1 base and J 0 bases, with 12 bases left between them. Study-level points and caveats: CD4+ clones that contracted lay mainly in CM and EM; CD8+ ones lay in EMRA.

One entry per CDR3 protein, called by TCRdb with MiXCR from the 5' RACE reads. This table holds 300,000 to 350,000 distinct CDR3 sequences, 14% found once. Note on this clonotype: The antigen is undetermined.

The clonotype originates from a young man who had mild COVID-19 (a few samples of this study predate the infection). Cell type and time point are not known. Sequencing input: PBMCs or a T cell subset sorted from them (not recorded which). The chain is built from TRBV7-2 and TRBJ1-2; the D is unclear. CDR3 residues: CASSLVAGDANYGYTF. The CDR3 DNA reads TGTGCCAGCAGCTTAGTCGCAGGAGACGCTAACTATGGCTACACCTTC.